The present TCR beta chain was sequenced within a study of T cell repertoires in urothelial bladder cancer (dated by TCRdb to between 2018 and 2021). For the wider study: Of the approximately 12 resected lesions, three were clinical stage cT0, three were cTa, three were cT1 and three were cT2 or greater. In the study, clonality of the TCR repertoire in bladder tumors was compared against clonality in benign bladder inflammation. A total of around 12 patients who had bladder lesions and were undergoing transurethral resection were prospectively identified. Roughly 12 resected bladder lesions, made up of urothelial carcinoma (UC+) and benign (UC-) specimens, were studied.

Benign (UC-) specimens were resected bladder lesions without urothelial carcinoma. Specimens of bladder lesions were obtained during transurethral resection and kept at -80C. DNA was isolated from the bladder specimens obtained at transurethral resection. The immunoSEQ assay was used to sequence the CDR3 region of the TCR beta chain. Per the original workflow: For each specimen, T-cell fraction, clonal dominance and maximum TCR clone frequency were calculated. Here the immuneACCESS table is served through TCRdb, limited to in-frame sequences with V and J called. Missing clones are a known gap in these copies; in checked studies unresolved V genes cover under half, and the rest lacks a known reason. The V and J calls and clone size are taken from that table; D and trimming were inferred from the DNA. The sample data list roughly 11,000 clones, and more than 60% of these were observed just once. Of the sample, approximately 6.5% is held by the ten largest clones.

About this clone: Its binding antigen is unknown. No base quality values were provided; no much bigger clone lies one nucleotide off.

The CDR3 goes from the cysteine to the phenylalanine over 16 residues. Only the CDR3 DNA is retained, 48 bases long and in frame from the first base. V is trimmed back by 5 bases and J by 7 bases, and the junction contains 11 bases that no gene match accounts for. As encoded in the germline V gene (reference sequence), CDR1 is MNHEY while CDR2 is SMNVEV. General conclusions and limits of the study: Urothelial carcinoma specimens had a median of roughly 6,100 T cells, fewer than the median of roughly 26,000 seen in benign specimens. A median tumor infiltrating lymphocyte percentage of about 1.8% was observed in carcinoma specimens, compared with about 12% in benign specimens. A single T-cell clone reached up to about 15% of infiltrating lymphocytes in carcinoma specimens, compared with 1.5% to 2% in benign specimens.

This receptor chain uses TRBV27 and TRBJ1-6, with 7 central nucleotides matching TRBD1. This sequence originates from a human donor with a benign inflammatory bladder lesion. Input material: tumor-infiltrating cells from bladder cancer. The DNA is as follows: TGTGCCAGCAGTCTCGGCGCGGGACAGCCGAATTCACCCCTCCACTTT. Its amino acids are CASSLGAGQPNSPLHF.